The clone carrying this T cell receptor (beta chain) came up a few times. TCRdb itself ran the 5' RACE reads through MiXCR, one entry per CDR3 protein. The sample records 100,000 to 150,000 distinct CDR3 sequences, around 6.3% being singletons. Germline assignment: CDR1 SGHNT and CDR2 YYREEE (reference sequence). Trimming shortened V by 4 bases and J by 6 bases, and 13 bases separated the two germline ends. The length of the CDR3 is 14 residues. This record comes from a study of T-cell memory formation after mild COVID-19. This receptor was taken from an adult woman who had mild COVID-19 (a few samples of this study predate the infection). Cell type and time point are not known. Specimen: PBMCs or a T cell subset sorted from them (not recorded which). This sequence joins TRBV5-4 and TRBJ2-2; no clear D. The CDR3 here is CASSTEWGSGELFF. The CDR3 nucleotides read TGTGCCAGCAGCACGGAGTGGGGTTCCGGGGAGCTGTTTTTT.